Listed here are 21 T cell receptor beta chains from one sample, sequenced in a study of shared T cell receptors in the human thymus. The repertoire was sequenced with immunoSEQ multiplex PCR; TCRdb's copy has only in-frame clones and lacks some. The data contain 700,000 to 750,000 clones, over 75% of them singletons. This same sample was also taken into another study, of human thymus T cells.

The sample comprised thymocytes. These receptors all stem from a girl less than two years old with a congenital heart defect.

For this clone: The junction departs from the called germline gene at one end, perhaps through a read error. Additional DNA sequences in this sample encode the identical CDR3. The V call is TRBV7-7, the J call TRBJ1-1; no clear D. This CDR3 is 13 amino acids long. The germline CDR1 and CDR2 sequences are SSHAT and FNYEAQ (reference sequence). The CDR3 nucleotides are TGTGCTAGCAGCTTAACTAGGAACACTGAAGCTTTCTTT. It yields the protein CASSLTRNTEAFF.

The chain uses TRBV7-2 and TRBJ1-6; D possibly corresponds to TRBD1 (5 bases). The CDR3 totals 19 residues. Germline loops: CDR1 SGHTA, CDR2 FQGNSA. V was clipped by 4 bases and J by 10 bases, with 29 bases between them. CDR3 loop: CASSSTCPPPTGEDSPLHF. CDR3 DNA sequence: TGTGCCAGCAGCTCCACCTGCCCACCTCCGACGGGGGAGGACTCACCCCTCCACTTT.

The V and J genes are TRBV19 and TRBJ1-5, with D possibly TRBD1 on 5 matching bases. The CDR3 has 15 amino acids. Trimming removed 9 bases at V and 3 bases at J, with 18 bases between. CDR1 and CDR2 from the germline V gene are LNHDA and SQIVND (reference sequence). This chain's CDR3 is CASQCPWGVNQPQHF. The CDR3 region has the DNA TGTGCCAGCCAGTGCCCTTGGGGGGTCAATCAGCCCCAGCATTTT.

This clone was observed a few times. This chain links TRBV10-3 with TRBJ2-1; 11 nucleotides line up with TRBD1. V dropped 5 bases and J dropped 8; count of bases not matched to a gene: 8. Germline CDR1 ENHRY, CDR2 SYGVKD. The CDR3 sequence is 15 residues long. DNA of the CDR3: TGTGCCATCAGTTCCGGGACAGGGGGTTTAGATGAGCAGTTCTTC. It specifies CAISSGTGGLDEQFF.

This clone was observed a single time. The rearrangement links TRBV28 to TRBJ1-5, with D possibly TRBD1 on 5 matching bases. CDR3 length: 15 amino acids. CDR1 is MDHEN and CDR2 is SYDVKM in the germline V gene. V shed 2 bases and J shed 6 bases, with 14 bases lying between them. In DNA form, the CDR3 reads TGTGCCAGCAGTTTAGGGGGGGTGGTAGTTCAGCCCCAGCATTTT. Translated: CASSLGGVVVQPQHF.

A word on this clone: This specimen includes other DNA sequences encoding the same CDR3. This sequence joins TRBV2 and TRBJ2-1; D may be TRBD1 (5 bases). CDR3 length: 12 amino acids. Germline CDR1 SNHLY, CDR2 FYNNEI. The V end was cut by 4 bases, the J end by 7 bases, with 8 bases between. The CDR3 DNA reads as TGTGCCAGCAGTGGGCAGGGTAATGAGCAGTTCTTC. Encoded protein: CASSGQGNEQFF.

The chain combines TRBV2 with TRBJ2-1; 8 bases line up with TRBD2. The junction had 15 bases not matched to a gene; V was cut back by 10 bases and J by 4 bases. The CDR3 contains 16 residues. CDR1 and CDR2 (germline): SNHLY, FYNNEI. In DNA form, the CDR3 reads TGTGCCACGAAACGTCGGGGGGGATCCTTGTACAATGAGCAGTTCTTC. Protein product: CATKRRGGSLYNEQFF.

In its sample, this clone was seen once. The chain couples TRBV2 to TRBJ2-7; D perhaps matches TRBD1 (6 bases). The CDR3 runs to 13 residues. Trimming cost V 11 bases and J 0 bases, with 14 bases left between them. Per germline, CDR1 SNHLY and CDR2 FYNNEI. The CDR3: CAGRQVSSYEQYF. The DNA for the CDR3 is TGTGCCGGCCGACAGGTGAGCTCCTACGAGCAGTACTTC. Full variable domain (outside the CDR3, taken from reference TRBV2 and TRBJ2-7): EPEVTQTPSHQVTQMGQEVILRCVPISNHLYFYWYRQILGQKVEFLVSFYNNEISEKSEIFDDQFSVERPDGSNFTLKIRSTKLEDSAMYFCAGRQVSSYEQYFGPGTRLTVT.

The V and J genes are TRBV28 and TRBJ1-1; a possible D gene is TRBD1 (6 bases). The germline V gene has CDR1 MDHEN and CDR2 SYDVKM. The germline V and J ends were trimmed by 6 bases and 3 bases, with 23 bases remaining between them. This CDR3 spans 17 amino acids. This CDR3 is CASSPTVHRVPYTEAFF. The CDR3 nucleotides are TGTGCCAGCAGCCCTACCGTACACAGGGTGCCGTACACTGAAGCTTTCTTT.

This chain connects TRBV4-1 to TRBJ2-7, with 7 bases fitting TRBD1. CDR1 and CDR2 from the germline V gene are MGHRA and YSYEKL. V lost 3 bases and J lost 3; bases outside the gene matches: 5. This CDR3 comprises 14 residues. The CDR3 DNA sequence: TGCGCCAGCAGCCACCGGGACAGCCTCTACGAGCAGTACTTC. It codes for CASSHRDSLYEQYF.

The rearrangement links TRBV5-1 to TRBJ2-7, with D maybe TRBD1 (6 bases). CDR3 length: 15 residues. CDR1 and CDR2 from the germline V gene are SGHRS and YFSETQ. V lost 0 bases to trimming and J lost 9 bases, with 19 bases between them. The CDR3 sequence is CASSLVPPRGPGQYF. In nucleotides, the CDR3 is TGCGCCAGCAGCTTGGTTCCGCCCAGGGGCCCCGGGCAGTACTTC.

J is TRBJ1-3 and V is TRBV4-2; D gene unclear. The CDR3 spans 17 residues. Germline V gives CDR1 LGHNA, CDR2 YNFKEQ. V gave up 2 bases and J gave up 4 bases, with 18 bases separating them. The CDR3 loop reads CASSQIKYPGAGNTIYF. The CDR3 DNA is TGTGCCAGCAGCCAAATAAAATATCCGGGAGCCGGAAACACCATATATTTT.

The J gene is TRBJ2-7, the V gene TRBV6-5, with TRBD1 as a possible D gene (6 bases). V was cut by 2 bases and J by 2 bases, with 10 bases left in between. CDR1 and CDR2 (germline): MNHEY, SVGAGI. The length of the CDR3 is 14 residues. The CDR3 DNA sequence: TGTGCCAGCAGTTACCAAGGGACACCCTACGAGCAGTACTTC. Residues: CASSYQGTPYEQYF.

CDR3 sequence (DNA): TGTGCCAGCAGCTTACCCCCCGGGGTTTGGGGAGAGACCCAGTACTTC. Protein sequence: CASSLPPGVWGETQYF. The chain carries TRBV7-2 and TRBJ2-5; TRBD2 might be the D (5 bases). V was trimmed by 2 bases and J by 4 bases, leaving 17 bases between them. The CDR3 covers 16 residues. Germline V gene lookup returns CDR1 SGHTA and CDR2 FQGNSA.

The chain employs TRBV5-6 and TRBJ2-3; D gene unclear. Germline V gene lookup returns CDR1 SGHDT and CDR2 YYEEEE. Deletions cut 0 bases from V and 0 bases from J, with 5 bases between. CDR3 size: 14 residues. The CDR3 here is CASSLDSSTDTQYF. In nucleotides, the CDR3 is TGTGCCAGCAGCTTGGATAGTAGCACAGATACGCAGTATTTT.

V gene TRBV4-2 combines with J gene TRBJ2-1, with TRBD2 as a possible D gene (5 bases). The germline gives CDR1 LGHNA, CDR2 YNFKEQ. This CDR3 comprises 16 residues. V was cut by 4 bases and J by 1 base, with 14 bases left in between. CDR3 DNA sequence: TGTGCCAGCAGCCCAGAGGGCCAGATTTCCTACAATGAGCAGTTCTTC. Translated, it gives CASSPEGQISYNEQFF.

The chain combines TRBV6-5 with TRBJ1-1; D perhaps matches TRBD1 (6 bases). The CDR3 sequence is 14 residues long. CDR1 and CDR2 from the germline V gene are MNHEY and SVGAGI. V dropped 6 bases and J dropped 10 bases, with 21 bases sitting between them. The CDR3 is CASSRGREVQAAFF. The CDR3 DNA reads TGTGCCAGCAGCCGGGGGCGGGAGGTTCAGGCAGCTTTCTTT.

CDR3 nucleotide sequence: TGCGCCAGCAGCCAAGCGCGGAACAGGGGTAATCAGCCCCAGCATTTT. Its protein product is CASSQARNRGNQPQHF. The chain joins TRBV4-3 to TRBJ1-5, with 7 bases lining up with TRBD1. This CDR3 is built from 16 residues. CDR1 and CDR2 from the germline V gene are LGHNA and YSLEER. Trimming cost V 1 base and J 4 bases; bases outside gene matches: 7.

This clone was detected a few times. V and J are TRBV4-2 and TRBJ2-6, with D perhaps TRBD1 (6 bases). CDR3 length: 21 amino acids. V lost 4 bases and J lost 0, with 25 bases in between. CDR1 is LGHNA, CDR2 YNFKEQ, per germline. This chain's CDR3 is CASSPPFVGARALSGANVLTF. CDR3 nucleotides: TGTGCCAGCAGCCCGCCTTTCGTGGGGGCCCGGGCCCTCTCTGGGGCCAACGTCCTGACTTTC.

The chain couples TRBV5-6 to TRBJ1-2, with 8 bases lining up with TRBD1. V dropped 1 base and J dropped 5; count of bases not matched to a gene: 4. The CDR3 covers 14 residues. Germline CDR1 is SGHDT and CDR2 is YYEEEE. Here the CDR3 reads CASSLRDRIYGYTF. In DNA form, the CDR3 reads TGTGCCAGCAGCTTGAGGGACAGGATTTATGGCTACACCTTC.

This clone was detected once. V usage is TRBV5-6 and J usage is TRBJ1-2, with D unresolved. The V end was cut by 3 bases, the J end by 5 bases, with 26 bases between. The length of the CDR3 is 18 residues. Per the germline V gene, CDR1 is SGHDT and CDR2 is YYEEEE. CDR3 loop: CASSSRTSSGQWRYGYTF. CDR3 nucleotides: TGTGCCAGCAGCTCCCGTACCTCCAGCGGGCAGTGGAGATATGGCTACACCTTC.